The 10 T cell receptor beta chains presented below share a single source sample, sequenced in a study of blood T cell repertoires in COVID-19. The assay was immunoSEQ multiplex PCR, and TCRdb's table has in-frame clones only and misses some. The repertoire holds fewer than 500,000 clones, more than 80% seen once, with 0.95% to 1.2% in the top ten. The sequencing sample was made of PBMCs or T cells enriched from blood (not recorded which). All receptors come from a man aged 25 to 40 who had recovered from COVID-19.

CDR3 in amino acids: CASSSQRESAYNEQFF. CDR3 nucleotides: TGTGCCAGCAGCTCCCAGCGGGAGTCAGCCTACAATGAGCAGTTCTTC. This chain links TRBV7-9 with TRBJ2-1; TRBD2 aligns across 8 bases. Germline CDR1 reads SEHNR; CDR2 reads FQNEAQ (reference sequence). Germline trimming cut 4 bases from V and 2 bases from J; bases unmatched to any gene: 7. This CDR3 has 16 residues.

The rearrangement joins TRBV19 to TRBJ1-5; 11 bases align to TRBD1. This CDR3 comprises 17 residues. V lost 5 bases and J lost 6; bases outside the gene matches: 12. CDR1 is LNHDA and CDR2 is SQIVND in the germline V gene (reference sequence). CDR3 sequence (DNA): TGTGCCAGTAGTGGACTCGGACAGGGGGCTTCGGGTCAGCCCCAGCATTTT. Its translation: CASSGLGQGASGQPQHF.

In this sample, this clone turned up once. The chain recombines TRBV19 with TRBJ1-5, with D perhaps matching TRBD1 (5 bases). This CDR3 contains 16 residues. V gave up 5 bases and J gave up 2 bases, with 16 bases separating them. CDR1 is LNHDA and CDR2 is SQIVND in the germline V gene (reference sequence). CDR3 DNA sequence: TGTGCCAGTAGTGGAGGGGCCAGTTCTGGCAATCAGCCCCAGCATTTT. It codes for CASSGGASSGNQPQHF.

The chain recombines TRBV19 with TRBJ1-4, with D uncertain. The V end was cut by 3 bases, the J end by 8 bases, with 22 bases between. Germline lookup yields CDR1 LNHDA and CDR2 SQIVND (reference sequence). The CDR3 contains 17 residues. The chain's CDR3 is CASSIHLPGTGLEKLFF. The CDR3 region has the DNA TGTGCCAGTAGTATCCACCTACCGGGTACGGGGTTAGAAAAACTGTTTTTT. Together with reference TRBV19 and TRBJ1-4, the CDR3 gives the full variable domain: DGGITQSPKYLFRKEGQNVTLSCEQNLNHDAMYWYRQDPGQGLRLIYYSQIVNDFQKGDIAEGYSVSREKKESFPLTVTSAQKNPTAFYLCASSIHLPGTGLEKLFFGSGTQLSVL.

J is TRBJ2-1 and V is TRBV7-8; 9 bases agree with TRBD2. The junction had 17 bases not matched to a gene; V was cut back by 7 bases and J by 7 bases. Per the germline V gene, CDR1 is SGHVS and CDR2 is FQNEAQ. This CDR3 comprises 17 residues. CDR3 protein: CASNRGGGGRAINEQFF. CDR3 sequence (DNA): TGTGCCAGCAACAGGGGAGGCGGCGGGAGGGCCATAAATGAGCAGTTCTTC.

Comment on this clone: Other DNA sequences of this sample code for an identical CDR3. The chain employs TRBV5-6 and TRBJ2-7; 8 bases line up with TRBD1. V gave up 2 bases and J gave up 4 bases; unmatched junction bases: 2. The CDR3 runs 13 residues. CDR1 is SGHDT, CDR2 YYEEEE, per germline. The CDR3: CASSFQGAYEQYF. For the CDR3, the DNA is TGTGCCAGCAGCTTCCAGGGGGCATACGAGCAGTACTTC.

V is TRBV5-8 and J is TRBJ2-7; D gene uncertain. The CDR3 extends over 11 amino acids. V lost 3 bases, J lost 3 bases, and 4 bases lay in between. Germline CDR1 is SGHTS and CDR2 is YDEGEE. CDR3 amino acids: CASSSLYEQYF. The CDR3 DNA reads as TGTGCCAGCAGCTCCCTCTACGAGCAGTACTTC.

This clone showed up just once. The chain is built from TRBV7-3 and TRBJ2-1; 7 bases are a match to TRBD2. The ends lost 6 bases at V and 8 bases at J; junction bases unmatched: 7. This CDR3 has 13 residues. The germline V gene encodes CDR1 SGHTA and CDR2 FQGTGA. DNA for the CDR3: TGTGCCAGCAGTACGGGGGGAGGCGATGAGCAGTTCTTC. Translation gives CASSTGGGDEQFF.

The chain couples TRBV30 to TRBJ2-1; 13 bases agree with TRBD2. This CDR3 has 17 amino acids. The ends lost 7 bases at V and 0 bases at J; junction bases unmatched: 9. CDR1 and CDR2 from the germline V gene are GTSNPN and SVGIG (reference sequence). CDR3 protein: CASRGTSGMGSYNEQFF. DNA of the CDR3: TGTGCCTCACGCGGGACTAGCGGGATGGGCTCCTACAATGAGCAGTTCTTC.

The CDR3 DNA sequence: TGTGCCAGCAGTCCCAGCCTAGCGGGATACGCCGGGGAGCTGTTTTTT. Translating it yields CASSPSLAGYAGELFF. The chain couples TRBV6-2 or TRBV6-3 to TRBJ2-2, with 9 bases fitting TRBD2. This CDR3 is built from 16 residues. Germline V gene lookup returns CDR1 MNHEY and CDR2 SVGEGT. With 5 bases clipped from V and 6 bases from J, the junction kept 10 bases outside the gene matches.